This T cell receptor (beta chain) derives from a study of T cell responses to AZD1222 COVID-19 vaccine. Study-level findings and limits: Spike-specific TCR breadth and depth rose after two AZD1222 doses. Regions 160-218 and 743-854 held dominance among vaccine-associated CD4 TCRs, which spanned spike.

Second-dose intervals of approximately 4 or approximately 12 weeks were pooled. Clones were sequenced by immunoSEQ multiplex PCR, and TCRdb holds only the in-frame ones, with some missing. The data hold about 80,000 clones, with approximately 83% observed a single time. Comments on this clone: Its antigen remains unknown.

The J segment lost 0 bases and the V segment lost 4 bases, leaving 8 bases of the junction unmatched. CDR3 length: 16 amino acids. The germline V gene encodes CDR1 SGHRS and CDR2 YFSETQ. The sample was peripheral blood, taken 28 days after the second AZD1222 dose. This receptor was identified in an adult who received the AZD1222 COVID-19 vaccine. This chain connects TRBV5-1 to TRBJ2-3, with 7 bases fitting TRBD1. The CDR3 DNA is TGCGCCAGCAGCATCGGACAGGTCGCTAGCACAGATACGCAGTATTTT. Amino acids: CASSIGQVASTDTQYF. The entire variable domain, with the rest obtained from reference TRBV5-1 and TRBJ2-3, is as follows: KAGVTQTPRYLIKTRGQQVTLSCSPISGHRSVSWYQQTPGQGLQFLFEYFSETQRNKGNFPGRFSGRQFSNSRSEMNVSTLELGDSALYLCASSIGQVASTDTQYFGPGTRLTVL.